This record looks at one T cell receptor beta chain sequence and its context. Its antigen specificity is not known. Base qualities are not recorded, but no much larger clone differs from it by a single base. The library was built by means of the immunoSEQ multiplex PCR assay. Turning to the authors' computational methods: A statistical classification framework was built for diagnosing cytomegalovirus status from the catalog of TCR beta chain sequences. TCRdb limited this immuneACCESS table to in-frame rearrangements with V and J called. A share of clones is missing; checked studies link under half to unresolved V genes, and the rest is unexplained. The V and J calls and clone size come from that table; D and trimming were worked out from the DNA. In all, the sample holds more than 250,000 clones, and 90% of those were seen once. The ten largest clonotypes hold under 4% of the sample. CDR1 and CDR2 were assigned from the germline V gene as MDHEN and SYDVKM. Ends trimmed: V by 5 bases, J by 3 bases; bases unmatched to a gene: 2. From the cysteine up to the phenylalanine, the CDR3 has a length of 13 residues. Only the CDR3 portion is preserved as DNA: 39 bases, with reading frame beginning at the first base.

The source of the sample is a study of cytomegalovirus exposure and HLA in healthy donors (dated by TCRdb to 2016 to 2017). Regarding the research as a whole: According to a later analysis, one platform produced both the roughly 110 validation repertoires and the 730 or so repertoires of the first cohort. The study was designed to test whether signatures of past pathogen exposure could be identified by cataloging public T cell receptors. Besides the first cohort of approximately 710 subjects, a separate validation cohort made up of 120 or so different subjects was used. High-throughput TCR immunosequencing, statistical association of individual TCRs with disease status, and machine learning were combined to predict cytomegalovirus infection status.

Donors formed part of the validation cohort, which comprised 120 subjects and was distinct from the first cohort of under 850 subjects. General conclusions and limits of the study: In vitro tests confirmed that a few of the cytomegalovirus-associated TCR beta chains recognize cytomegalovirus antigens. It was suggested by the authors that the approach could potentially be generalized to other disease states and immunological phenotypes. Cytomegalovirus status was reported to be diagnosed by the classifier with high specificity and sensitivity in both the original and validation cohorts. A later analysis had no HLA typing for the validation cohort, so co-occurrence there was scored across all 120 or so repertoires. A later analysis found that TCRs clustered in the first cohort also tended to co-occur in the roughly 120 validation repertoires, with 94% of cluster scores above 0. In the study, some 160 TCR beta chains were listed as associated with cytomegalovirus. Across donors, most TCR sequences were observed very rarely, whereas some public TCRs were present in many individuals.

This receptor was identified in a woman aged 25 to 39 in good health and CMV-seronegative. The sample comprised PBMCs. The receptor chain draws on TRBV28 and TRBJ2-7; the central 9 bases match TRBD1. CDR3 protein: CASSRDRVYEQYF. The sequenced DNA: TGTGCCAGCAGTCGGGACAGGGTCTACGAGCAGTACTTC.